A single TCR beta chain is shown here with its context. What it binds is not known. The data originate from a study of monozygotic twins with inflammatory bowel disease. Broader study findings: Lower TCRbeta diversity (inverse Simpson) was seen in IBD patients than in healthy co-twins. A single strong IBD-associated signal or clonotype was not supported by the findings.

Template switching added UMIs carrying a 6-nucleotide sample barcode. TCRdb re-called the 5' RACE reads and gives one entry per CDR3 protein, without DNA. This table lists some 440,000 distinct CDR3 sequences. Researchers collected around 2.7 ml of blood per donor. This CDR3 contains 16 residues. The germline gives CDR1 SSHAT, CDR2 FNYEAQ (reference sequence). Sequenced input: blood. The chain joins TRBV7-7 to TRBJ2-1; with no DNA, the TCRdb D assignment of TRBD1 cannot be verified. The source of this sequence is a human donor with ulcerative colitis or Crohn's disease, or a healthy co-twin of an affected twin (not recorded which). CDR3 amino acids: CASSLNPGPSYNEQFF.